This T cell receptor (beta chain) derives from a study of PD-1 blockade in classical Hodgkin lymphoma. Study results and limitations: It was reported that newly diagnosed patients had less baseline TCR diversity than healthy donors.

Produced via immunoSEQ multiplex PCR; TCRdb's table is partial and in-frame only. The data contain tens of thousands of clones, 70% to 90% of them singletons. Time point given: cycle 4 day 1 (C4D1), after 5 to 7 weeks of nivolumab. Relapse after autologous stem cell transplantation occurred in every patient, and brentuximab vedotin exposure varied. A word on this clone: The target antigen is unknown. Germline and junction disagree at one end, which may indicate a read error.

CDR3 length equals 14 residues. Germline V CDR1 and CDR2: SGHRS, YFSETQ. The material was peripheral blood mononuclear cells (PBMCs), obtained before the fourth cycle of nivolumab. This chain connects TRBV5-1 to TRBJ1-2, with D possibly matching TRBD1 (5 bases). The clonotype comes from a human donor with classical Hodgkin lymphoma. The chain's CDR3 is CASRLGGGEYGYTF. In DNA, the CDR3 is TGCGCCAGCAGGTTGGGAGGAGGGGAATATGGCTACACCTTC.